Listed below are T cell receptor beta chains from one sample, sequenced in a study of identical twins. TCRdb independently ran MiXCR on the 5' RACE reads; one entry per CDR3 protein. The sample lists some 500,000 distinct CDR3 sequences; approximately 22% were seen once. This sample also appeared in a second study, on T cells expressing NK-cell markers.

Sequenced material: CD4+ T cells sorted from blood. The receptors come from a woman in her late teens or twenties in good health. The CDR3 runs from the conserved cysteine through the conserved F or W. The D gene is left open where the match is weak. Some rows have no size entry. The others give once, few or many, or a class for an expanded clone.

V,J,size,D,CDR3,DNA
TRBV18,TRBJ1-4,-,-,CASSPLGQQLFF,TGTGCCAGCTCACCGCTGGGGCAGCAACTGTTTTTT
TRBV2,TRBJ1-1,-,-,CASLDRWGTEAFF,TGTGCCAGCTTAGACAGATGGGGCACTGAAGCTTTCTTT
TRBV29-1,TRBJ1-5,-,TRBD1,CSIRGTGGQPQHF,TGCAGCATCCGCGGGACAGGGGGTCAGCCCCAGCATTTT
TRBV24-1,TRBJ2-5,-,-,CATSDFWETQYF,TGTGCCACCAGTGATTTCTGGGAGACCCAGTACTTC
TRBV5-1,TRBJ2-7,-,-,CASSSRTAYEQYF,TGCGCCAGCAGTTCCAGGACAGCCTACGAGCAGTACTTC
TRBV20-1,TRBJ2-7,few,TRBD2,CSAIRGGSGSYEQYF,TGCAGTGCTATTAGAGGGGGTAGCGGGAGCTACGAGCAGTACTTC
TRBV12-3/TRBV12-4,TRBJ1-2,many,-,CASSDGRYYGYTF,TGTGCCAGCAGTGATGGGCGGTACTATGGCTACACCTTC
TRBV7-9,TRBJ2-1,few,-,CASSLAWATYNEQFF,TGTGCCAGCAGCTTAGCCTGGGCGACTTACAATGAGCAGTTCTTC
TRBV5-1,TRBJ1-1,-,TRBD1,CASSPGQAEAFF,TGCGCCAGCAGCCCTGGACAGGCTGAAGCTTTCTTT
TRBV9,TRBJ2-3,few,TRBD2,CASSGSGRPDTQYF,TGTGCCAGCAGCGGGAGCGGGAGGCCGGATACGCAGTATTTT
TRBV20-1,TRBJ2-7,-,-,CSARGPGLGSEQYF,TGCAGTGCTAGAGGCCCAGGGTTAGGGAGCGAGCAGTACTTC
TRBV12-3/TRBV12-4,TRBJ1-4,-,-,CASSSNEKLFF,TGTGCCAGCAGTTCAAATGAAAAACTGTTTTTT
TRBV18,TRBJ1-1,-,-,CASSRQTGTEAFF,TGTGCCAGCTCACGCCAAACGGGCACTGAAGCTTTCTTT
TRBV5-1,TRBJ2-1,-,TRBD2,CASSLSGSPYNEQFF,TGCGCCAGCAGCTTAAGCGGGAGTCCCTACAATGAGCAGTTCTTC
TRBV12-3/TRBV12-4,TRBJ1-1,many,-,CASSFGRRTEAFF,TGTGCCAGCAGTTTCGGGCGGAGGACTGAAGCTTTCTTT
TRBV2,TRBJ2-1,few,-,CASRVDREVNEQFF,TGTGCCAGCAGGGTAGACAGGGAGGTGAATGAGCAGTTCTTC
TRBV24-1,TRBJ2-1,-,-,CATSVRSGEQFF,TGTGCCACCAGTGTGAGGTCCGGTGAGCAGTTCTTC
TRBV20-1,TRBJ1-3,few,TRBD1,CSATDRVGNTIYF,TGCAGTGCCACGGACAGGGTCGGAAACACCATATATTTT
TRBV9,TRBJ2-3,few,-,CASSVTIFGDTQYF,TGTGCCAGCAGCGTGACAATCTTTGGCGATACGCAGTATTTT
TRBV5-5,TRBJ2-1,few,-,CASSSGLLLVIEQFF,TGTGCCAGCAGCTCCGGACTCCTCCTGGTAATTGAGCAGTTCTTC
TRBV20-1,TRBJ1-2,few,-,CSATRGSTGGYTF,TGCAGTGCTACTAGGGGGTCAACTGGCGGCTACACCTTC
TRBV4-2,TRBJ2-1,few,-,CASSQEGAALVVGSYNEQFF,TGTGCCAGCAGCCAAGAGGGAGCGGCACTGGTGGTAGGCTCCTACAATGAGCAGTTCTTC
TRBV18,TRBJ1-4,few,-,CASSPRREANEKLFF,TGTGCCAGCTCACCACGCCGGGAGGCTAATGAAAAACTGTTTTTT
TRBV20-1,TRBJ2-5,-,TRBD1,CSAKSGTGRGETQYF,TGCAGTGCTAAATCCGGGACAGGAAGGGGGGAGACCCAGTACTTC
TRBV5-6,TRBJ2-2,few,-,CASSGDPGTGELFF,TGTGCCAGCAGCGGCGATCCGGGGACCGGGGAGCTGTTTTTT
TRBV12-3/TRBV12-4,TRBJ2-4,few,TRBD2,CASTPWGLAGERGMYF,TGTGCCAGCACCCCCTGGGGACTAGCGGGAGAGAGGGGCATGTACTTC
TRBV12-3/TRBV12-4,TRBJ2-2,-,-,CASREGPITGELFF,TGTGCCAGCAGGGAAGGGCCGATCACCGGGGAGCTGTTTTTT
TRBV2,TRBJ2-7,-,-,CASSEGWENYEQYF,TGTGCCAGCAGTGAAGGCTGGGAAAACTACGAGCAGTACTTC
TRBV3-1,TRBJ1-3,many,-,CASSHGHSGNTIYF,TGTGCCAGCAGCCACGGTCATTCTGGAAACACCATATATTTT
TRBV20-1,TRBJ2-1,-,-,CSARRLSTMGGSYNEQFF,TGCAGTGCTAGAAGACTTTCTACGATGGGCGGATCCTACAATGAGCAGTTCTTC
TRBV10-3,TRBJ1-2,few,-,CAISELGTSGYTF,TGTGCCATCAGTGAATTGGGTACCAGTGGCTACACCTTC
TRBV7-8,TRBJ2-7,few,-,CASSDYRGLLGGRNEQYF,TGTGCCAGCAGCGATTACAGGGGACTATTGGGTGGTCGGAACGAGCAGTACTTC
TRBV20-1,TRBJ1-1,-,-,CSVGRGGGAFF,TGCAGTGTGGGACGGGGGGGCGGAGCTTTCTTT
TRBV12-3/TRBV12-4,TRBJ1-6,few,TRBD1,CASSLWGTGVYSPLHF,TGTGCCAGCAGTTTGTGGGGGACAGGGGTCTATTCACCCCTCCACTTT
TRBV9,TRBJ2-1,few,-,CASSPHLAVNEQFF,TGTGCCAGCAGCCCGCACCTAGCAGTCAATGAGCAGTTCTTC
TRBV7-2,TRBJ2-3,few,-,CASTSRVEADTQYF,TGTGCCAGCACCTCCAGGGTTGAAGCAGATACGCAGTATTTT
TRBV15,TRBJ2-7,few,TRBD2,CATSRAASGGVYEQYF,TGTGCCACCAGCAGAGCCGCTAGCGGGGGGGTCTACGAGCAGTACTTC
TRBV20-1,TRBJ2-7,many,-,CSARKRGQYF,TGCAGTGCTAGGAAGCGCGGGCAGTACTTC
TRBV20-1,TRBJ2-1,many,-,CSARAGTFGEQFF,TGCAGTGCTAGAGCGGGGACTTTCGGTGAGCAGTTCTTC
TRBV9,TRBJ2-3,-,-,CASSATSTDTQYF,TGTGCCAGCAGCGCCACTAGCACAGATACGCAGTATTTT
TRBV6-1,TRBJ1-1,-,-,CAGSGTLNTEAFF,TGTGCCGGTTCCGGGACACTAAACACTGAAGCTTTCTTT
TRBV4-3,TRBJ2-1,-,-,CASSQQSSYNEQFF,TGCGCCAGCAGCCAACAGAGCTCCTACAATGAGCAGTTCTTC
TRBV5-6,TRBJ1-2,few,-,CASSATWGYTF,TGTGCCAGCAGCGCCACGTGGGGCTACACCTTC
TRBV21-1,TRBJ2-7,-,-,CASSRDKGRGGGEQYF,TGTGCCAGCAGCAGGGATAAAGGTCGCGGGGGGGGTGAGCAGTACTTC
TRBV7-2,TRBJ2-7,-,-,CASSPIWYEQYF,TGTGCCAGCAGCCCCATTTGGTACGAGCAGTACTTC
TRBV4-3,TRBJ2-1,-,TRBD2,CASSQDWGTSGYNEQFF,TGCGCCAGCAGCCAAGATTGGGGGACTAGCGGTTACAATGAGCAGTTCTTC
TRBV7-2,TRBJ1-1,many,-,CASSWGWDTEAFF,TGTGCCAGCAGCTGGGGGTGGGACACTGAAGCTTTCTTT
TRBV29-1,TRBJ1-2,many,-,CSVDRESYTF,TGCAGCGTTGACAGGGAAAGCTACACCTTC
TRBV12-3/TRBV12-4,TRBJ2-7,-,TRBD1,CASSRTTGRFRFEQYF,TGTGCCAGCAGTAGGACGACAGGGCGGTTCAGGTTCGAGCAGTACTTC
TRBV29-1,TRBJ2-5,-,-,CSVVLMRRETQYF,TGCAGCGTTGTATTGATGCGGAGGGAGACCCAGTACTTC
TRBV7-3,TRBJ2-7,few,-,CASSLLGTPTKQYF,TGTGCCAGCAGCTTACTGGGGACTCCTACGAAGCAGTACTTC